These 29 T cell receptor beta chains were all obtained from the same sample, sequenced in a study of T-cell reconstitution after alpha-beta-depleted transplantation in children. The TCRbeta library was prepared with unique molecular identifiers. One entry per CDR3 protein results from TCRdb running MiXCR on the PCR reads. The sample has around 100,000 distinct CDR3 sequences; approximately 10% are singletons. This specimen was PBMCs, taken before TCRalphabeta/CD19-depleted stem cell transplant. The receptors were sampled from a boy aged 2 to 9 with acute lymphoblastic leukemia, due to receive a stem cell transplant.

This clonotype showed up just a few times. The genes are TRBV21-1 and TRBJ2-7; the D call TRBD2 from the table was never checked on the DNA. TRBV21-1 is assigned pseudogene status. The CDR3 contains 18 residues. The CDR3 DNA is TGTGCCAGCAGCAAAGAAGGGGCCTCAGGATCATGGACCTACGAGCAGTACTTC. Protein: CASSKEGASGSWTYEQYF.

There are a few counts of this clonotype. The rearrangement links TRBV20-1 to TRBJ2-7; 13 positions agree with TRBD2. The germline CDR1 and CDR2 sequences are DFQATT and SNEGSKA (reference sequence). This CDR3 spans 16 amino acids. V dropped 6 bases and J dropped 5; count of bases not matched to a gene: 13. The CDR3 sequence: CSAYDTSGRAENEQYF. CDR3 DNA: TGCAGTGCCTATGACACTAGCGGGAGGGCGGAGAACGAGCAGTACTTC.

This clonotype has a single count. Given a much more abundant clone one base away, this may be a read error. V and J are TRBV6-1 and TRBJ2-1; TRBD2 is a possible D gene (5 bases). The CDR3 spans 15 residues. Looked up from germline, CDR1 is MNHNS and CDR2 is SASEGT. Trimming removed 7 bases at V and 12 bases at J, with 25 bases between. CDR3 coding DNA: TGTGCCAGCACGTCTCCGGGATTCCCCGTAGTGGGGCAGTTCTTC. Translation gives CASTSPGFPVVGQFF.

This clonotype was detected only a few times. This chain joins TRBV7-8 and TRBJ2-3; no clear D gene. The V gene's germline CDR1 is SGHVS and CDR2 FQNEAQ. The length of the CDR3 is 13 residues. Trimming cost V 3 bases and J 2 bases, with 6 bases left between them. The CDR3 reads CASSLGYTDTQYF. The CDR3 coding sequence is TGTGCCAGCAGCTTGGGGTACACAGATACGCAGTATTTT.

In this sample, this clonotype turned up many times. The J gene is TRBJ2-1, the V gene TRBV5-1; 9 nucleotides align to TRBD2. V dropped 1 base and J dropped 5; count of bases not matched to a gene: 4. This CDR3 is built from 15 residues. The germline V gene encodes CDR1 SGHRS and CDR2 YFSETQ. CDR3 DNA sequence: TGCGCCAGCAGCTTGTATAGCGGGAGAAACAATGAGCAGTTCTTC. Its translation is CASSLYSGRNNEQFF.

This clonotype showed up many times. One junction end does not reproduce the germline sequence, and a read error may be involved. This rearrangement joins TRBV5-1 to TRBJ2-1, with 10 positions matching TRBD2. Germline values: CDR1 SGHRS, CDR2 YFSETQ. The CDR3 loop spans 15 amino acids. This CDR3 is CASSLGLAGVNEQFF. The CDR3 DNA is TGTGCCAGCAGCTTAGGGCTAGCGGGAGTGAATGAGCAGTTCTTC.

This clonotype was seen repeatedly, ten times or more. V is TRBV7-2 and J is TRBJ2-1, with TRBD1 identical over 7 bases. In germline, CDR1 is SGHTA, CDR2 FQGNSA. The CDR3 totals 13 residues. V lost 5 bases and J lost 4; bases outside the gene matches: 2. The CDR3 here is CASSLTGYNEQFF. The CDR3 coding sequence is TGTGCCAGCAGCCTGACAGGGTACAATGAGCAGTTCTTC.

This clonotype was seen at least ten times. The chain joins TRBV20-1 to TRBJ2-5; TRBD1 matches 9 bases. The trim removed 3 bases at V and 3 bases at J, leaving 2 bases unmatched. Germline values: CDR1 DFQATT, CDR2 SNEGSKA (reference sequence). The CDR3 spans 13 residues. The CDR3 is CSASGTGKETQYF. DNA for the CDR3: TGCAGTGCTAGCGGGACAGGGAAAGAGACCCAGTACTTC.

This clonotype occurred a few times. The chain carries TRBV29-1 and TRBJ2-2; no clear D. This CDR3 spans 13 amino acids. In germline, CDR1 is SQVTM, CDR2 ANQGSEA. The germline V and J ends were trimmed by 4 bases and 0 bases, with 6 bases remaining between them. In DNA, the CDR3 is TGCAGCGTTGGGGCCGCGAACACCGGGGAGCTGTTTTTT. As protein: CSVGAANTGELFF.

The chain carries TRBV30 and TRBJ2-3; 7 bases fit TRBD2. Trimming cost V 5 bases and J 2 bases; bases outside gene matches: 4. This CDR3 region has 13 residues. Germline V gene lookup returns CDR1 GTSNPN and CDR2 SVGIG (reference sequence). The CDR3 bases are TGTGCCTGGGGGGGGGTCGCCACAGATACGCAGTATTTT. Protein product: CAWGGVATDTQYF.

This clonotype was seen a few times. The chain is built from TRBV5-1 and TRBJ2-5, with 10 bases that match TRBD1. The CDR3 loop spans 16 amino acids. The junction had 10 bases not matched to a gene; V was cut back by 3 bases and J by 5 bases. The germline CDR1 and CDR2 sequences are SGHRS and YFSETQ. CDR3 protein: CASSSPGQGIVETQYF. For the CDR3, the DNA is TGCGCCAGCAGCTCGCCGGGACAGGGGATTGTGGAGACCCAGTACTTC.

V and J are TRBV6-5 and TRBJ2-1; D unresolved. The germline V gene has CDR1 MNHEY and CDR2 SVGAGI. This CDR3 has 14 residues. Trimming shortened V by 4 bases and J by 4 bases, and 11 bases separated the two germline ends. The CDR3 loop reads CASSSPNLYNEQFF. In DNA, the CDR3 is TGTGCCAGCAGTTCCCCCAACTTGTACAATGAGCAGTTCTTC.

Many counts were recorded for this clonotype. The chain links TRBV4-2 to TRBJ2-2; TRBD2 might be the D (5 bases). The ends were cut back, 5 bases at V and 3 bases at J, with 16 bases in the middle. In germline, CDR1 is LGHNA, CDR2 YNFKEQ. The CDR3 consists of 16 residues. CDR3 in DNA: TGTGCCAGCAGCTCCCAGTTGGGGAGTGACACCGGGGAGCTGTTTTTT. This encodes CASSSQLGSDTGELFF.

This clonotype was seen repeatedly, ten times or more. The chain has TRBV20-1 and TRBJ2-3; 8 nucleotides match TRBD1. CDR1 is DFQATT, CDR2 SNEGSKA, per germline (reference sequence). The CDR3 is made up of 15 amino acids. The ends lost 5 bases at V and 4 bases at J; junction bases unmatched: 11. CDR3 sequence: CSARKDRERPDTQYF. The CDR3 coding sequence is TGCAGTGCTCGAAAGGACAGGGAACGACCAGATACGCAGTATTTT.

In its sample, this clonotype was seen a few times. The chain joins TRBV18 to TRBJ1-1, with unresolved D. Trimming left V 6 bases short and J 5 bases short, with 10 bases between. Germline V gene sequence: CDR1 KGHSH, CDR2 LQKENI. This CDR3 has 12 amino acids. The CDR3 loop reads CASSTETTEAFF. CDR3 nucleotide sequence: TGTGCCAGCTCCACCGAGACGACTGAAGCTTTCTTT.

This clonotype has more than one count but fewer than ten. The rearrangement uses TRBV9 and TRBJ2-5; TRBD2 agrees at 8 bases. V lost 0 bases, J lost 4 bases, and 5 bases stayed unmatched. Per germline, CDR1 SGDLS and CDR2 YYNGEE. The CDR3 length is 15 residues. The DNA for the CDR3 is TGTGCCAGCAGCGTAGCGGGAGGGCTTGGAGAGACCCAGTACTTC. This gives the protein CASSVAGGLGETQYF.

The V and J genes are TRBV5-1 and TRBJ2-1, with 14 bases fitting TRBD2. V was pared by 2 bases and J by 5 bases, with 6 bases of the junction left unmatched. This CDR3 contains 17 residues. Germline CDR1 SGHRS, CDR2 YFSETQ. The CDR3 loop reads CASSLRLAGGPNNEQFF. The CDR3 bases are TGCGCCAGCAGCTTAAGACTAGCGGGAGGGCCGAACAATGAGCAGTTCTTC.

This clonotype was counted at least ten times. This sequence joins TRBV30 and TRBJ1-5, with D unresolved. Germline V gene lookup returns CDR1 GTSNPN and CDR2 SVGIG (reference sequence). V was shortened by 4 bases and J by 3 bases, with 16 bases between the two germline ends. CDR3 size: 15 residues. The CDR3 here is CAWNRAGPLNQPQHF. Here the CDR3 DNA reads TGTGCCTGGAATAGGGCAGGCCCACTCAATCAGCCCCAGCATTTT. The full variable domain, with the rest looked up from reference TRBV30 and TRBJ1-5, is SQTIHQWPATLVQPVGSPLSLECTVEGTSNPNLYWYRQAAGRGLQLLFYSVGIGQISSEVPQNLSASRPQDRQFILSSKKLLLSDSGFYLCAWNRAGPLNQPQHFGDGTRLSIL.

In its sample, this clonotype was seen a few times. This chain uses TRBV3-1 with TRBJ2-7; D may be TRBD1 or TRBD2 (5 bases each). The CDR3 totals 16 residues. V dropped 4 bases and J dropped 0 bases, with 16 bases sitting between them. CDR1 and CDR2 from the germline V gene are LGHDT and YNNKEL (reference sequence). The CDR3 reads CASSPYRDGRSYEQYF. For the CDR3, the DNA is TGTGCCAGCAGCCCGTACCGGGACGGACGCTCCTACGAGCAGTACTTC.

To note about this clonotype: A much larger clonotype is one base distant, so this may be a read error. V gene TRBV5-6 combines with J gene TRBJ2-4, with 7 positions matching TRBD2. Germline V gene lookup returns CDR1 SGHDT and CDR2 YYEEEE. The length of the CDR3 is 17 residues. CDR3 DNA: TGTGCCAGCAGATCTACTGCCAGCGGGACCCAGGGAGGCATTAAGTACTTC. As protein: CASRSTASGTQGGIKYF.

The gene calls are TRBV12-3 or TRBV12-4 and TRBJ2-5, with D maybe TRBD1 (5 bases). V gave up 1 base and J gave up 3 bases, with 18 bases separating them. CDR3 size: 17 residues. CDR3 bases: TGTGCCAGCAGTTTAGGGCAGGGCAGGCCTTTAGAAGAGACCCAGTACTTC. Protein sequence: CASSLGQGRPLEETQYF.

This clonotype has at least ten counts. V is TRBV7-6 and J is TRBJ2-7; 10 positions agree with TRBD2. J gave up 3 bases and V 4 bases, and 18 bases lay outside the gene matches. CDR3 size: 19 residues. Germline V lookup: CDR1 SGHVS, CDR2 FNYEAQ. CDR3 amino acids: CASSSSGAGGLQFYYEQYF. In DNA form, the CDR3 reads TGTGCCAGCAGCTCCTCCGGAGCGGGAGGGCTACAATTCTACTACGAGCAGTACTTC.

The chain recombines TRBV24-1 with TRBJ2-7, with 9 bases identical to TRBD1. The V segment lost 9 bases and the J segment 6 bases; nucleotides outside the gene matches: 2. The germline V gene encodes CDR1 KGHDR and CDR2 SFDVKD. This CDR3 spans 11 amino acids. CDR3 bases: TGTGCCACCGGGACAGGGTTCGAGCAGTACTTC. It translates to CATGTGFEQYF.

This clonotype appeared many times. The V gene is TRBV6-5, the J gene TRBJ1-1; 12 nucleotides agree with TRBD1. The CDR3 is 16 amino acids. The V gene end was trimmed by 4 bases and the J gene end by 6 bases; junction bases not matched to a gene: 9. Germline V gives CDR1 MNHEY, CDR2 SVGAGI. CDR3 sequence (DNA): TGTGCCAGCAGTTCGGGACAGGGGGCAGGGAGTCCTGAAGCTTTCTTT. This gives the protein CASSSGQGAGSPEAFF.

CDR3: CASSGGAGVPHNEQFF. DNA of the CDR3: TGTGCCAGCTCCGGCGGAGCGGGAGTTCCCCACAATGAGCAGTTCTTC. The chain carries TRBV7-3 and TRBJ2-1; 8 bases agree with TRBD2. CDR1 SGHTA and CDR2 FQGTGA come from the germline V gene. This CDR3 has 16 amino acids. V was clipped by 8 bases and J by 5 bases; unmatched bases: 14.

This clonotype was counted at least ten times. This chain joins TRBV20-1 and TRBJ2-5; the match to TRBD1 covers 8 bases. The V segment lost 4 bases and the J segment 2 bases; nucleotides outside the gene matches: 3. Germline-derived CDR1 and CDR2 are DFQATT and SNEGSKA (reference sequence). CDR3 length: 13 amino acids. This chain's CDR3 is CSAKRTGQETQYF. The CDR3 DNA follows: TGCAGTGCTAAGCGGACAGGGCAAGAGACCCAGTACTTC.

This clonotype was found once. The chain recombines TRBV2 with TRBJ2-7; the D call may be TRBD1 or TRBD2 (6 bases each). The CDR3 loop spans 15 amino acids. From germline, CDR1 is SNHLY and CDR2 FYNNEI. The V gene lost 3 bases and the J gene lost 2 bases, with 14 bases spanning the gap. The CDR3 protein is CASSEWGAPTYEQYF. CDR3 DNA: TGTGCCAGCAGTGAGTGGGGGGCCCCCACCTACGAGCAGTACTTC.

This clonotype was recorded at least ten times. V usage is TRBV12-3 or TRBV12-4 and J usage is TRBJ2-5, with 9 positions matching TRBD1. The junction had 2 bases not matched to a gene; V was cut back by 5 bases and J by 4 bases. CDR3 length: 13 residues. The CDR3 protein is CASSPDRGETQYF. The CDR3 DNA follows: TGTGCCAGCAGTCCGGACAGGGGAGAGACCCAGTACTTC.

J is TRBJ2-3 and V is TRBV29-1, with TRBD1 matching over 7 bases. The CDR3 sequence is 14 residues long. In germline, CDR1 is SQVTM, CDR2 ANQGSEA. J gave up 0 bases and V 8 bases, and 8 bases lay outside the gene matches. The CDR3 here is CSLLGTVSTDTQYF. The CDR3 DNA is TGCAGCCTCCTAGGGACAGTGAGCACAGATACGCAGTATTTT.